These T cell receptor beta chains were read from a single sample in a study of blood T cells in healthy people across ages. A single record per CDR3 protein comes from TCRdb applying MiXCR to the 5' RACE reads. The data hold approximately 960,000 distinct CDR3 sequences, with around 29% observed a single time. These data were also filed under a second study, of T cells of mothers and their children.

The sequenced sample consisted of blood. The receptor source for this set is a woman between 35 and 50 years old in good health. CDR3s include the opening cysteine and the closing phenylalanine or tryptophan. Each record gives: J gene, D gene, V gene, clone size, CDR3 protein, CDR3 DNA. A D gene is named only where the DNA matches it firmly. Clone sizes are given selectively: once, few, many, or a class where the clone is expanded.

TRBJ1-4 - TRBV4-1 - CASSQASQHGGEKLFF TGCGCCAGCAGCCAAGCATCCCAACACGGGGGTGAAAAACTGTTTTTT
TRBJ1-3 - TRBV30 few CAWTERPRDTIYF TGTGCCTGGACCGAACGGCCACGGGACACCATATATTTT
TRBJ1-1 TRBD1 TRBV5-1 - CASSLVQGARNTEAFF TGCGCCAGCAGCTTGGTACAGGGGGCGCGGAACACTGAAGCTTTCTTT
TRBJ1-4 TRBD1 TRBV20-1 few CSAARGQLNEKLFF TGCAGTGCTGCCCGGGGACAGCTGAATGAAAAACTGTTTTTT
TRBJ2-2 - TRBV20-1 - CSGGRDTGELFF TGCAGCGGCGGAAGGGACACCGGGGAGCTGTTTTTT
TRBJ2-7 - TRBV28 - CASSWPSISGSSYEQYF TGTGCCAGCAGTTGGCCATCCATTTCGGGGAGCTCCTACGAGCAGTACTTC
TRBJ2-1 - TRBV20-1 - CSSQTRFQDGEQFF TGCAGTTCTCAGACTCGGTTCCAAGATGGCGAGCAGTTCTTC
TRBJ2-5 - TRBV28 - CASVRGAGETQYF TGTGCCAGCGTTCGGGGAGCAGGGGAGACCCAGTACTTC
TRBJ1-1 TRBD1 TRBV4-1 few CASSHDQGASGNTEAFF TGCGCCAGCAGCCACGATCAGGGGGCCTCGGGGAACACTGAAGCTTTCTTT
TRBJ2-7 - TRBV9 few CASSGGMDRLPPGEQYF TGTGCCAGCAGCGGCGGGATGGACAGGCTACCCCCGGGGGAGCAGTACTTC
TRBJ2-3 - TRBV12-3/TRBV12-4 - CASSLVLLARTDAQYF TGTGCCAGCAGTTTGGTCCTTCTGGCCAGAACAGATGCGCAGTATTTT
TRBJ2-3 - TRBV20-1 - CSARVGALRTDTQYF TGCAGTGCTAGAGTCGGGGCACTTCGCACAGATACGCAGTATTTT
TRBJ1-5 - TRBV28 - CASSSQSYSNQPQHF TGTGCCAGCAGTTCACAGAGTTATAGCAATCAGCCCCAGCATTTT
TRBJ1-2 - TRBV6-5 many CASSLGSIYGYTF TGTGCCAGCAGTTTAGGGTCCATCTATGGCTACACCTTC
TRBJ2-7 - TRBV18 many CASSLRDSYSYEQYF TGTGCCAGCTCTCTGCGGGACAGCTACTCCTACGAGCAGTACTTC
TRBJ2-6 - TRBV28 many CASSSSFLSSGANVLTF TGTGCCAGCAGTTCGAGCTTTCTAAGCTCTGGGGCCAACGTCCTGACTTTC
TRBJ2-7 - TRBV25-1 few CASSEAPSTGSYEQYF TGTGCCAGCAGTGAAGCCCCTTCCACAGGCTCCTACGAGCAGTACTTC
TRBJ2-1 - TRBV6-2/TRBV6-3 many CASTKVGGEQFF TGTGCCAGCACTAAAGTGGGGGGTGAGCAGTTCTTC
TRBJ2-7 - TRBV10-3 many CAISNQLVNGPYEQYF TGTGCCATCAGCAACCAACTGGTAAACGGGCCCTACGAGCAGTACTTC
TRBJ2-5 - TRBV18 few CASSSRPGAQETQYF TGTGCCAGCTCATCCCGGCCAGGCGCACAAGAGACCCAGTACTTC
TRBJ2-7 - TRBV15 many CATSSGSFEQYF TGTGCCACCAGCTCCGGGTCGTTCGAGCAGTACTTC
TRBJ2-3 TRBD2 TRBV5-1 few CASSLLTSGGIEDTQYF TGCGCCAGCAGCTTGTTGACTAGCGGGGGGATTGAAGATACGCAGTATTTT
TRBJ1-5 - TRBV30 - CAWSAGDNQPQHF TGTGCCTGGAGTGCCGGGGACAATCAGCCCCAGCATTTT
TRBJ2-7 TRBD2 TRBV12-3/TRBV12-4 - CASRGLSSYEQYF TGTGCCAGCAGGGGACTAAGCTCCTACGAGCAGTACTTC
TRBJ2-7 TRBD2 TRBV20-1 - CSALQTSGAYEQYF TGCAGTGCCCTGCAGACTAGCGGGGCGTACGAGCAGTACTTC
TRBJ2-7 TRBD1 TRBV28 few CASSSGDRDSGEQYF TGTGCCAGCAGTTCCGGGGACAGGGACTCTGGGGAGCAGTACTTC
TRBJ2-7 - TRBV12-3/TRBV12-4 - CASRPTAGGGKQYF TGTGCCAGCAGACCTACAGCCGGGGGTGGGAAGCAGTACTTC
TRBJ2-7 TRBD1 TRBV18 - CASSPPTGFEGEQYF TGTGCCAGCTCACCACCGACAGGGTTTGAAGGCGAGCAGTACTTC
TRBJ1-1 - TRBV29-1 - CSVSGVMNTEAFF TGCAGCGTTTCGGGGGTTATGAACACTGAAGCTTTCTTT
TRBJ2-7 - TRBV12-3/TRBV12-4 - CASCLSDYHEQYF TGTGCCAGCTGCCTATCGGACTACCATGAGCAGTACTTC
TRBJ2-3 TRBD2 TRBV12-3/TRBV12-4 - CASVPGTSLSSTDTQYF TGTGCCAGCGTCCCCGGGACTAGCCTGTCTAGCACAGATACGCAGTATTTT
TRBJ2-6 - TRBV20-1 few CSAMQMNSGANVLTF TGCAGTGCTATGCAGATGAACTCTGGGGCCAACGTCCTGACTTTC
TRBJ1-4 - TRBV28 few CASSLSQIYEKLFF TGTGCCAGCAGTTTATCACAGATATATGAAAAACTGTTTTTT
TRBJ1-6 - TRBV7-2 few CASSRDGDSPLHF TGTGCCAGCAGCCGGGACGGCGATTCACCCCTCCACTTT
TRBJ2-1 TRBD2 TRBV18 - CASSPGTSGSGSYNEQFF TGTGCCAGCTCCCCCGGGACTAGCGGCTCTGGCTCCTACAATGAGCAGTTCTTC
TRBJ2-7 - TRBV24-1 - CATSDPASPTYEQYF TGTGCCACCAGTGACCCCGCGAGCCCGACCTACGAGCAGTACTTC
TRBJ2-3 - TRBV7-7 few CASSLEARGDAQYF TGTGCTAGCAGCTTGGAAGCAAGGGGAGATGCGCAGTATTTT
TRBJ2-7 - TRBV14 many CASSLGDPSYEQYF TGTGCCAGCAGCCTAGGGGACCCGTCCTACGAGCAGTACTTC
TRBJ1-2 - TRBV28 many CASSPQTGNAIRYTF TGTGCCAGCAGTCCCCAAACAGGGAACGCTATCCGCTACACCTTC
TRBJ1-2 - TRBV4-2 - CASSQEPVEQTSYGYTF TGTGCCAGCAGCCAAGAGCCAGTTGAACAGACGAGCTATGGCTACACCTTC
TRBJ2-1 TRBD2 TRBV7-9 many CASSFVPGLDGPEQFF TGTGCCAGCAGCTTTGTACCGGGACTAGACGGACCCGAGCAGTTCTTC
TRBJ1-2 - TRBV29-1 many CSVDDPRGSYGYTF TGCAGCGTTGACGACCCCCGGGGTTCCTATGGCTACACCTTC
TRBJ1-1 TRBD1 TRBV12-3/TRBV12-4 many CASSTGDEAFF TGTGCCAGCAGCACAGGGGATGAAGCTTTCTTT
TRBJ2-7 - TRBV3-1 - CASSRQWYEQYF TGTGCCAGCAGCAGACAGTGGTACGAGCAGTACTTC
TRBJ2-7 TRBD1 TRBV5-1 few CASSTYPGQGAEQYF TGCGCCAGCAGCACTTACCCGGGACAGGGAGCCGAGCAGTACTTC
TRBJ1-3 - TRBV9 few CASSVGRGSGNTIYF TGTGCCAGCAGCGTAGGGCGGGGATCTGGAAACACCATATATTTT
TRBJ2-4 TRBD1 TRBV20-1 - CSAEDGQGIIQYF TGCAGTGCTGAAGACGGACAGGGCATCATTCAGTACTTC
TRBJ2-3 TRBD2 TRBV7-8 - CASISTSGGTDAQYF TGTGCCAGCATCTCGACTAGCGGGGGGACAGATGCGCAGTATTTT
TRBJ1-3 - TRBV5-1 few CASSPGDILAGNTIYF TGCGCCAGCAGCCCTGGGGACATCTTGGCTGGAAACACCATATATTTT
TRBJ2-5 TRBD2 TRBV7-3 many CASSSRRGAGETQYF TGTGCCAGCAGCTCGAGGCGGGGGGCTGGGGAGACCCAGTACTTC
TRBJ2-7 - TRBV5-1 - CASSGGTGSGEQYF TGCGCCAGCAGCGGGGGAACAGGGAGCGGCGAGCAGTACTTC
TRBJ1-2 - TRBV6-5 many CASSYRGQAKYGYTF TGTGCCAGCAGTTACCGGGGCCAAGCTAAGTATGGCTACACCTTC
TRBJ2-5 TRBD1 TRBV20-1 - CSATGTGGLETQYF TGCAGTGCTACCGGGACAGGGGGCCTAGAGACCCAGTACTTC
TRBJ1-2 - TRBV5-1 - CASSLTTTSYGYTF TGCGCCAGCAGCTTAACAACAACGAGCTATGGCTACACCTTC
TRBJ1-1 - TRBV20-1 - CSARDPRAPNTEAFF TGCAGTGCTAGAGATCCCCGGGCACCGAACACTGAAGCTTTCTTT
TRBJ1-1 - TRBV5-1 - CASSLVGGPGTEAFF TGCGCCAGCAGCTTGGTTGGGGGGCCGGGCACTGAAGCTTTCTTT
TRBJ1-2 - TRBV6-6 - CASTAPGDGYTF TGTGCCAGCACCGCCCCGGGGGACGGCTACACCTTC
TRBJ1-1 - TRBV5-1 few CASSGSSATNTEAFF TGCGCCAGCAGCGGCTCAAGTGCAACGAACACTGAAGCTTTCTTT
TRBJ2-7 TRBD1 TRBV2 - CASRDRGRGYEQYF TGTGCCAGCAGGGACAGGGGGCGCGGTTACGAGCAGTACTTC
TRBJ2-7 - TRBV20-1 many CSVTHASYEQYF TGCAGTGTCACACACGCATCCTACGAGCAGTACTTC